Here is one TCR beta chain with its context. Its target is not known. The sample originates from a study of T cells expressing NK-cell markers. Across the whole study: The TCR beta repertoires were obtained from sorted CD3+CD56+NKG2C+, CD3+CD56+NKG2C- and CD3+CD56-NKG2C+ T cells.

Germline values: CDR1 SGHTA, CDR2 FQGNSA. The CDR3 spans 18 residues. Generation of TCR beta cDNA was performed by 5'RACE template switching incorporating UMIs. One entry per CDR3 protein, without DNA, is what TCRdb gives after re-calling the 5' RACE reads. This repertoire comprises 440,000 or so distinct CDR3 sequences; its ten largest clones make up 7.3%. Study results and caveats: These clonotypes also led the CD3+CD56-NKG2C+ fraction in a few donors.

The rearrangement links TRBV7-2 to TRBJ2-1; the D call from TCRdb, TRBD1, cannot be confirmed without DNA. Specimen: blood T cells: a sorted CD56 or NKG2C T cell subset, CD4+ or CD8+ T cells, or bulk PBMC T cells (not recorded which). This clonotype was obtained from a woman aged 18 to 75 in good health. The CDR3 here is CASSLSLAGGGSYNEQFF.